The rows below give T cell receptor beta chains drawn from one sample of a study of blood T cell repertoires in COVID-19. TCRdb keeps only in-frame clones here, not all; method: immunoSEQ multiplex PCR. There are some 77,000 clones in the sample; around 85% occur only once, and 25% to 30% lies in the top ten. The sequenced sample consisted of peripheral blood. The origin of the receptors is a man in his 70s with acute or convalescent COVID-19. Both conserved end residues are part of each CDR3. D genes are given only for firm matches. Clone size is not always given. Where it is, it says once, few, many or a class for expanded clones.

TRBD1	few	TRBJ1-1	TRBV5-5	CASSTDRGGEAFF	TGTGCCAGCAGCACCGACAGGGGGGGTGAAGCTTTCTTT
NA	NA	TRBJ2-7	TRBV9	CASSVYGTPSSEQYF	TGTGCCAGCAGCGTTTATGGGACTCCCAGCAGCGAGCAGTACTTC
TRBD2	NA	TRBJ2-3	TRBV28	CASSGPGLAVITDTQYF	TGTGCCAGCAGTGGGCCGGGACTAGCTGTGATCACAGATACGCAGTATTTT
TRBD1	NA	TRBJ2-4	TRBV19	CASSRTGNSFQYF	TGTGCCAGTAGCCGGACAGGGAATTCTTTTCAGTACTTC
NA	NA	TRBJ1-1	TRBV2	CASRAQATTEAFF	TGTGCCAGCAGAGCTCAAGCGACCACTGAAGCTTTCTTT
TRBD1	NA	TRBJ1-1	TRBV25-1	CASSASTGGTNTEAFF	TGTGCCAGCAGTGCCTCGACAGGGGGCACGAACACTGAAGCTTTCTTT
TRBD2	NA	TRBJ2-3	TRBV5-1	CASSRTSGILTDTQYF	TGCGCCAGCAGCCGTACTAGCGGGATCCTCACAGATACGCAGTATTTT
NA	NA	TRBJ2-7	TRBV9	CASSVGLAPDEQYF	TGTGCCAGCAGCGTAGGACTGGCCCCGGACGAGCAGTACTTC
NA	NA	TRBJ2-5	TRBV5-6	CASSLRRRPETQYF	TGTGCCAGCAGCTTGCGACGGAGGCCAGAGACCCAGTACTTC
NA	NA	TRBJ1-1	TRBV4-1	CASSQVGGGTEAFF	TGCGCCAGCAGCCAAGTAGGGGGAGGGACTGAAGCTTTCTTT
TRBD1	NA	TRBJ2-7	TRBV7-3	CASSFGTGAAYEQYF	TGTGCCAGCAGCTTTGGGACAGGGGCCGCCTACGAGCAGTACTTC
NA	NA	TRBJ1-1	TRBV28	CASSPLQGTTEAFF	TGTGCCAGCAGTCCCCTACAGGGAACGACTGAAGCTTTCTTT
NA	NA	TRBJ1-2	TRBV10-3	CAISSPTAANYGYTF	TGTGCCATCAGTTCCCCGACAGCAGCTAACTATGGCTACACCTTC
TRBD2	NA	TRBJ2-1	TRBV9	CASSPLGLADNEQFF	TGTGCCAGCAGTCCTCTTGGACTAGCGGACAATGAGCAGTTCTTC
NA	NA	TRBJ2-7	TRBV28	CASSFVQNYEQYF	TGTGCCAGCAGTTTTGTACAGAACTACGAGCAGTACTTC
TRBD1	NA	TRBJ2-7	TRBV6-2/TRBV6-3	CASSLRDRGSYEQYF	TGTGCCAGCAGTCTCCGGGACAGGGGGTCCTACGAGCAGTACTTC
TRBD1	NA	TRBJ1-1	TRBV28	CASILDRGGTEAFF	TGTGCCAGCATCCTCGACAGGGGAGGCACTGAAGCTTTCTTT
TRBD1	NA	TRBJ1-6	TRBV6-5	CASSLRTGDSPLHF	TGTGCCAGCAGTCTAAGGACAGGGGATTCACCCCTCCACTTT
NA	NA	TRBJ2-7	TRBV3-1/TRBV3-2	CASSQGRLSTYEQYF	TGTGCCAGCAGCCAAGGGCGACTAAGTACCTACGAGCAGTACTTC
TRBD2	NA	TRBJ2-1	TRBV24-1	CATSGLAEGNEQFF	TGTGCCACCAGTGGACTAGCGGAGGGGAATGAGCAGTTCTTC
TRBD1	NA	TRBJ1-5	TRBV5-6	CASSFDRDQPQHF	TGTGCCAGCAGCTTCGACAGGGATCAGCCCCAGCATTTT
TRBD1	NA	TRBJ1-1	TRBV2	CASSGQGWDTEAFF	TGTGCCAGCAGTGGACAGGGGTGGGACACTGAAGCTTTCTTT
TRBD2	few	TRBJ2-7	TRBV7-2	CASSLGSGNSYEQYF	TGTGCCAGCAGCTTAGGTAGCGGGAATTCCTACGAGCAGTACTTC
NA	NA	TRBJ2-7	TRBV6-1	CASSETPGPYEQYF	TGTGCCAGCAGTGAAACCCCAGGGCCCTACGAGCAGTACTTC
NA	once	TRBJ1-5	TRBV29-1	CSVEEGGSDQPQHF	TGCAGCGTTGAAGAGGGGGGGTCAGATCAGCCCCAGCATTTT
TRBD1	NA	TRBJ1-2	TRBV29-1	CSVEWTGLYGYTF	TGCAGCGTTGAATGGACAGGGCTTTATGGCTACACCTTC
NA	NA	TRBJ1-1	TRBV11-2	CASSAGNTEAFF	TGTGCCAGCAGCGCGGGGAACACTGAAGCTTTCTTT
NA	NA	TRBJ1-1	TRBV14	CASTRSGTEAFF	TGTGCCAGCACCCGATCGGGCACTGAAGCTTTCTTT
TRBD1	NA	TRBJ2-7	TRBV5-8	CASSARQGASREQYF	TGTGCCAGCAGCGCCCGACAGGGGGCAAGTCGCGAGCAGTACTTC
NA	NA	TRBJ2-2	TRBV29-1	CSAGKTRNTGELFF	TGCAGCGCGGGGAAGACTAGGAACACCGGGGAGCTGTTTTTT
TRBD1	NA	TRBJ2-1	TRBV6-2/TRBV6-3	CASSWGQVLQFF	TGTGCCAGCAGCTGGGGACAGGTCTTACAGTTCTTC
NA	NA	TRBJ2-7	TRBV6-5	CASRRGQTETYEQYF	TGTGCCAGCAGGCGCGGACAGACTGAAACCTACGAGCAGTACTTC
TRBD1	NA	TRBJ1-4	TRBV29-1	CSVEELTGVNEKLFF	TGCAGCGTTGAAGAATTGACAGGGGTTAATGAAAAACTGTTTTTT
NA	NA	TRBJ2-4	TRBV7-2	CASSLNLNIQYF	TGTGCCAGCAGCTTAAATCTAAACATTCAGTACTTC
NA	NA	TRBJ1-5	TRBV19	CASSGAGVQPQHF	TGTGCCAGTAGCGGGGCAGGGGTTCAGCCCCAGCATTTT
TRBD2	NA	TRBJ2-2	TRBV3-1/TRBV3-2	CASSQDASGDTGELFF	TGTGCCAGCAGCCAAGACGCTAGCGGGGACACCGGGGAGCTGTTTTTT
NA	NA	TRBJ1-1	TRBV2	CASSQTVEAFF	TGTGCCAGCAGCCAGACAGTTGAAGCTTTCTTT
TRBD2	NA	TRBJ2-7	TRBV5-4	CASSPGGGSSYEQYF	TGTGCCAGCAGCCCCGGCGGGGGGAGCTCCTACGAGCAGTACTTC
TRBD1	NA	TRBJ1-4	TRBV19	CASSPRQGEDEKLFF	TGTGCCAGTAGTCCACGACAGGGAGAGGATGAAAAACTGTTTTTT
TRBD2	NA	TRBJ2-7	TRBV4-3	CASSQGSGTRLGEQYF	TGCGCCAGCAGCCAAGGTTCCGGGACTAGACTGGGGGAGCAGTACTTC
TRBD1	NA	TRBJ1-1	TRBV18	CASSPRQGYGGTEAFF	TGTGCCAGCTCACCTCGACAGGGCTATGGGGGCACTGAAGCTTTCTTT
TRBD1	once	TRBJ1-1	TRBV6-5	CASSSGTGFGEAFF	TGTGCCAGCAGTTCCGGGACAGGATTTGGTGAAGCTTTCTTT
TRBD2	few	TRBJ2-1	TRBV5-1	CASSPSGSGSYNEQFF	TGCGCCAGCAGCCCTAGCGGGAGCGGCTCCTACAATGAGCAGTTCTTC
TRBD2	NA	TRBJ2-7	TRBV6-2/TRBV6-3	CASSLPSTSGRAYEQYF	TGTGCCAGCAGTCTCCCCTCGACTAGCGGGAGAGCCTACGAGCAGTACTTC
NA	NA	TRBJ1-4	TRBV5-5	CASSLSQVATNEKLFF	TGTGCCAGCAGCTTGTCACAGGTTGCAACTAATGAAAAACTGTTTTTT
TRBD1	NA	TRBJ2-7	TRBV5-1	CASSRTGGTYEQYF	TGCGCCAGCAGCCGGACAGGGGGGACCTACGAGCAGTACTTC
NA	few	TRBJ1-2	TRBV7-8	CASSYAGINYGYTF	TGTGCCAGCAGCTACGCAGGGATTAACTATGGCTACACCTTC
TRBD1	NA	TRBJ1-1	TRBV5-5	CASIFDRGRDNTEAFF	TGTGCCAGCATTTTTGACAGGGGGCGCGATAACACTGAAGCTTTCTTT
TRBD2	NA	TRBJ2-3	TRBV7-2	CASSLEGLAGVKDTQYF	TGTGCCAGCAGCTTAGAAGGACTAGCGGGAGTCAAAGATACGCAGTATTTT
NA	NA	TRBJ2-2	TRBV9	CASSTRQGDTGELFF	TGTGCCAGCAGCACCCGTCAGGGCGACACCGGGGAGCTGTTTTTT
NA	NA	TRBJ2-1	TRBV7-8	CASSFFLLESWEQFF	TGTGCCAGCAGCTTCTTTTTACTAGAGTCCTGGGAGCAGTTCTTC
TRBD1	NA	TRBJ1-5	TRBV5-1	CASSPGTGINQPQHF	TGCGCCAGCAGCCCAGGGACAGGAATAAATCAGCCCCAGCATTTT
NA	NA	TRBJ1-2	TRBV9	CASSVDGTPGYTF	TGTGCCAGCAGCGTAGACGGGACACCTGGCTACACCTTC
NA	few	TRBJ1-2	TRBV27	CASSLRGGAQYGYTF	TGTGCCAGCAGTTTAAGGGGGGGCGCTCAGTATGGCTACACCTTC
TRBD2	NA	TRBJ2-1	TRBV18	CASSLNSGRNEQFF	TGTGCCAGCTCCCTCAATAGCGGGAGGAATGAGCAGTTCTTC